This TCR beta chain is from a study of shared clonotypes between healthy human individuals. Study findings and constraints: Enrolling few donors narrowed the genetic and exposure-history diversity that was represented.

Deep-level assay runs were performed. Replicate PCRs for unsorted PBMC used approximately 320 ng DNA (around 30,000 T cell genomes). Some clones are missing from TCRdb's copy, which holds only in-frame ones; the method was immunoSEQ multiplex PCR. Among hundreds of thousands of clones listed, around 80% were seen once. A word on this clone: Its cognate antigen is unknown. The CDR3 does not end in the conserved phenylalanine or tryptophan, so this is likely a read error.

Sequenced input: PBMCs. The TCR originated in a woman in her thirties or forties in good health. Some clones in this sample may be carry-over from other donors' samples.

CDR3 sequence reads: CASSGTGPIYEQYL. CDR3 in DNA: TGTGCCTCTTCCGGGACAGGGCCTATCTACGAGCAGTACCTC. The chain links TRBV30 to TRBJ2-7; 9 nucleotides agree with TRBD1. V was pared by 7 bases and J by 3 bases, with 10 bases of the junction left unmatched. From germline, CDR1 is GTSNPN and CDR2 SVGIG (reference sequence). The CDR3 runs 14 residues.